The 8 T cell receptor beta chains below come from one sample, sequenced in a study of T cell repertoires in cytomegalovirus infection. TCRdb re-derived calls from the reads in MiXCR, one entry per CDR3 protein. The top ten clones hold around 27% of a sample with roughly 200,000 distinct CDR3 sequences, 15% to 20% of them seen once. The specimen sequenced was CD8+ T cells from PBMCs. Receptor source: a human donor in good health (CMV status not recorded). Some clones in this sample may be carry-over from other donors' samples.

The rearrangement uses TRBV19 and TRBJ2-7; maybe TRBD1 (6 bases). Germline lookup yields CDR1 LNHDA and CDR2 SQIVND (reference sequence). V lost 5 bases, J lost 1 base, and 15 bases lay in between. CDR3 length: 15 amino acids. The CDR3 spells CASSPLPGQSYEQYF. The CDR3 nucleotides are TGTGCCAGTAGTCCCCTCCCCGGACAGTCCTACGAGCAGTACTTC.

V usage is TRBV12-5 and J usage is TRBJ1-5; the match to TRBD1 covers 9 bases. In germline, CDR1 is LGHNT, CDR2 FRNRAP. Losses at the gene ends were 4 bases for V and 2 bases for J; bases not matched to a gene: 21. The CDR3 length is 21 residues. The chain's CDR3 is CASGYHLRGQGRSSGNQPQHF. CDR3 sequence (DNA): TGTGCTAGTGGTTATCATCTTCGAGGACAGGGGAGAAGTAGCGGCAATCAGCCCCAGCATTTT.

This clonotype was observed a few times. The genes are TRBV19 and TRBJ2-1; D not certain. The ends were cut back, 6 bases at V and 3 bases at J, with 12 bases in the middle. Germline loops: CDR1 LNHDA, CDR2 SQIVND (reference sequence). The CDR3 has 14 amino acids. CDR3 sequence (DNA): TGTGCCAGTAGAGATTTAGTTATCTACAATGAGCAGTTCTTC. Translating it yields CASRDLVIYNEQFF.

The genes are TRBV6-2 or TRBV6-3 and TRBJ2-1; 7 bases match TRBD1. The V segment lost 8 bases and the J segment 7 bases; nucleotides outside the gene matches: 11. This CDR3 has 14 amino acids. Germline values: CDR1 MNHEY, CDR2 SVGEGT. CDR3 region: CASGDRAFGNEQFF. The CDR3 DNA sequence: TGTGCCAGCGGCGACAGGGCTTTTGGGAATGAGCAGTTCTTC.

The table lists this clonotype with a few counts. The CDR3 is CASSLKIFLTGGTDTQYF. The CDR3 coding sequence is TGTGCCAGCAGCTTGAAGATATTTTTGACAGGAGGCACAGATACGCAGTATTTT. The J gene is TRBJ2-3, the V gene TRBV7-8, with D possibly matching TRBD1 (6 bases). In germline, CDR1 is SGHVS, CDR2 FQNEAQ. The CDR3 covers 18 residues. Trimming removed 3 bases at V and 1 base at J, with 20 bases between.

This clonotype was seen many times. The J gene is TRBJ2-5, the V gene TRBV7-2; no clear D. V was clipped by 3 bases and J by 0 bases, with 8 bases between them. Germline V gene lookup returns CDR1 SGHTA and CDR2 FQGNSA. The CDR3 consists of 14 residues. CDR3 residues: CASSFMEYQETQYF. The CDR3 coding sequence is TGTGCCAGCAGCTTTATGGAGTACCAAGAGACCCAGTACTTC.

This chain connects TRBV4-1 to TRBJ2-1, with D perhaps TRBD1 or TRBD2 (7 bases each). The CDR3 contains 18 residues. The V gene's germline CDR1 is MGHRA and CDR2 YSYEKL. Trimming stripped 3 bases from V and 0 bases from J, with 18 bases between. CDR3 in DNA: TGCGCCAGCAGCCACCCGAGGCAGGGGGGGAGCTCCTACAATGAGCAGTTCTTC. Its translation is CASSHPRQGGSSYNEQFF.

The rearrangement uses TRBV20-1 and TRBJ1-2, with D unresolved. Germline-derived CDR1 and CDR2 are DFQATT and SNEGSKA (reference sequence). V shed 3 bases and J shed 0 bases, with 11 bases lying between them. There are 14 residues in the CDR3. The CDR3 DNA sequence: TGCAGTGCTAGTAGTCCGGTGGCTAACTATGGCTACACCTTC. Its protein product is CSASSPVANYGYTF.